The next 19 T cell receptor beta chains were all read from a single sample in a study of control samples from healthy donors and cancer patients. The assay was immunoSEQ multiplex PCR, and TCRdb's table has in-frame clones only and misses some. The sample has approximately 180,000 clones, around 94% seen once; the top ten hold 1.3%. The specimen sequenced was blood. Receptors were obtained from a woman between 18 and 29 years old in good health.

The chain combines TRBV19 with TRBJ2-4; D uncertain. V was shortened by 5 bases and J by 3 bases, with 14 bases between the two germline ends. The CDR3 consists of 15 residues. The germline V gene encodes CDR1 LNHDA and CDR2 SQIVND (reference sequence). In nucleotides, the CDR3 is TGTGCCAGTAGTGCCCGCGACGTAGGCAAAAACATTCAGTACTTC. It encodes CASSARDVGKNIQYF.

V gene TRBV7-6 combines with J gene TRBJ2-3, with D perhaps given as TRBD1 or TRBD2 (6 bases each). The germline V gene encodes CDR1 SGHVS and CDR2 FNYEAQ. The CDR3 runs to 14 residues. Between the trimmed V and J ends, which lost 2 bases and 2 bases, there was a span of 8 bases. The CDR3 DNA is TGTGCCAGCAGCTTATGGGGGGCCACAGATACGCAGTATTTT. Translation: CASSLWGATDTQYF.

This sequence joins TRBV28 and TRBJ2-5; D perhaps matches TRBD1 (6 bases). The CDR3 covers 15 residues. The germline gives CDR1 MDHEN, CDR2 SYDVKM. The V end lost 8 bases, the J end lost 1 base, and 17 bases lay between the germline ends. Here the CDR3 reads CASLHLGQSQETQYF. The CDR3 region has the DNA TGTGCCAGCCTTCACCTCGGACAGTCCCAAGAGACCCAGTACTTC.

V gene TRBV2 combines with J gene TRBJ1-2; D might be TRBD1 (5 bases). V was shortened by 0 bases and J by 6 bases, with 8 bases between the two germline ends. The length of the CDR3 is 13 residues. Per germline, CDR1 SNHLY and CDR2 FYNNEI. The CDR3 loop is CASSEAGGNGYTF. The CDR3 DNA is TGTGCCAGCAGTGAAGCCGGGGGGAATGGCTACACCTTC.

The rearrangement joins TRBV7-9 to TRBJ1-1, with TRBD1 matching 8 bases. This CDR3 has 13 residues. Germline CDR1 SEHNR, CDR2 FQNEAQ (reference sequence). V lost 5 bases to trimming and J lost 7 bases; unmatched junction nucleotides: 6. CDR3 loop: CASSPTGQGEAFF. DNA of the CDR3: TGTGCCAGCAGCCCTACCGGACAGGGTGAAGCTTTCTTT.

This chain uses TRBV9 with TRBJ1-2, with D possibly matching TRBD1 (5 bases). The V end lost 4 bases, the J end lost 5 bases, and 9 bases lay between the germline ends. There are 12 residues in the CDR3. Germline V lookup: CDR1 SGDLS, CDR2 YYNGEE. Here the CDR3 DNA reads TGTGCCAGCAGCCAGGGAGGGTATGGCTACACCTTC. Protein sequence: CASSQGGYGYTF.

CDR3 DNA sequence: TGTGCCAGCAGTACGGGCCTTAGCTACGAGCAGTACTTC. Translating gives CASSTGLSYEQYF. The rearrangement joins TRBV27 to TRBJ2-7; no definite D call. Looked up from germline, CDR1 is MNHEY and CDR2 is SMNVEV (reference sequence). This CDR3 region has 13 residues. The V gene lost 5 bases and the J gene lost 3 bases, with 11 bases spanning the gap.

The CDR3 DNA follows: TGTGCCAGCGGTGGACAGGCTAACTATGGCTACACCTTC. Translating it yields CASGGQANYGYTF. The V gene is TRBV2, the J gene TRBJ1-2, with 7 nucleotides matching TRBD1. Germline CDR1 SNHLY, CDR2 FYNNEI. This CDR3 contains 13 residues. The V and J ends lost 8 bases and 0 bases, in that order; junction bases with no gene match: 3.

This CDR3 reads CASSLSYADSLSTNEKLFF. The CDR3 region has the DNA TGTGCCAGCAGCTTAAGTTATGCGGACAGCCTCTCAACTAATGAAAAACTGTTTTTT. The chain uses TRBV11-3 and TRBJ1-4; possible D gene TRBD1, 6 bases. V dropped 2 bases and J dropped 0 bases, with 19 bases sitting between them. CDR3 size: 19 residues. Germline V gene sequence: CDR1 SGHNT, CDR2 YENEEA.

CDR3 nucleotide sequence: TGTGCCAGCAGCCTCACAGGGTCTTCTGTCGAGACCCAGTACTTC. Residues: CASSLTGSSVETQYF. V gene TRBV11-2 combines with J gene TRBJ2-5, with D possibly being TRBD1 (6 bases). V lost 5 bases to trimming and J lost 5 bases, with 18 bases between them. Germline assignment: CDR1 SGHAT and CDR2 FQNNGV. The CDR3 spans 15 residues.

The chain links TRBV28 to TRBJ1-5, with 7 bases lining up with TRBD1. J gave up 9 bases and V 7 bases, and 12 bases lay outside the gene matches. Germline values: CDR1 MDHEN, CDR2 SYDVKM. The CDR3 has 14 amino acids. CDR3 amino acids: CASTFGTVLRPQHF. In DNA, the CDR3 is TGTGCCAGCACTTTCGGGACAGTTTTAAGGCCCCAGCATTTT. The complete variable domain, with remaining parts taken from reference TRBV28 and TRBJ1-5, reads DVKVTQSSRYLVKRTGEKVFLECVQDMDHENMFWYRQDPGLGLRLIYFSYDVKMKEKGDIPEGYSVSREKKERFSLILESASTNQTSMYLCASTFGTVLRPQHFGDGTRLSIL.

The chain joins TRBV18 to TRBJ1-3; the D gene is possibly TRBD1 (6 bases). The V and J ends lost 5 bases and 0 bases respectively, with 11 bases between them. Looked up from germline, CDR1 is KGHSH and CDR2 is LQKENI. The CDR3 is 15 residues long. The CDR3 region is CASSNQQGSGNTIYF. DNA of the CDR3: TGTGCCAGCTCAAACCAACAGGGCTCTGGAAACACCATATATTTT.

This chain's CDR3 is CASSEGSGELFF. The CDR3 region has the DNA TGCGCCAGCAGTGAGGGGTCCGGGGAGCTGTTTTTT. V and J are TRBV10-1 and TRBJ2-2, with D unresolved. The CDR3 contains 12 residues. Germline lookup yields CDR1 WNHNN and CDR2 SYGVQD (reference sequence). The ends were cut back, 2 bases at V and 6 bases at J, with 4 bases in the middle.

This chain connects TRBV9 to TRBJ2-2, with D possibly matching TRBD1 (6 bases). Deletions cut 0 bases from V and 4 bases from J, with 10 bases between. The CDR3 contains 15 residues. CDR1 and CDR2 (germline): SGDLS, YYNGEE. CDR3 DNA: TGTGCCAGCAGCGTAGAATGGGGGCCCACCGGGGAGCTGTTTTTT. It specifies CASSVEWGPTGELFF.

The chain links TRBV5-4 to TRBJ1-6; D is unresolved. Germline loops: CDR1 SGHNT, CDR2 YYREEE (reference sequence). The CDR3 covers 17 residues. Trimming cost V 0 bases and J 0 bases, with 10 bases left between them. The CDR3 DNA reads as TGTGCCAGCAGCTTGGACAGTCGGGCCTCCTATAATTCACCCCTCCACTTT. Translating it yields CASSLDSRASYNSPLHF.

V usage is TRBV29-1 and J usage is TRBJ1-2, with unresolved D. The V gene's germline CDR1 is SQVTM and CDR2 ANQGSEA. V was shortened by 6 bases and J by 2 bases, with 10 bases between the two germline ends. The CDR3 covers 12 residues. The CDR3 sequence is CSVGHANYGYTF. CDR3 in DNA: TGCAGCGTAGGTCACGCCAACTATGGCTACACCTTC. The entire variable domain, with the rest obtained from reference TRBV29-1 and TRBJ1-2, is as follows: SAVISQKPSRDICQRGTSLTIQCQVDSQVTMMFWYRQQPGQSLTLIATANQGSEATYESGFVIDKFPISRPNLTFSTLTVSNMSPEDSSIYLCSVGHANYGYTFGSGTRLTVV.

V gene TRBV18 combines with J gene TRBJ2-1; tentative D call: TRBD2 (6 bases). The germline V gene has CDR1 KGHSH and CDR2 LQKENI. V was trimmed by 3 bases and J by 6 bases, leaving 12 bases between them. The CDR3 has 14 amino acids. DNA of the CDR3: TGTGCCAGCTCACCCGGGGGAGCCGGCAATGAGCAGTTCTTC. It specifies CASSPGGAGNEQFF.

The rearrangement uses TRBV6-5 and TRBJ1-1, with D perhaps matching TRBD1 (6 bases). This CDR3 is 11 amino acids long. Germline CDR1 reads MNHEY; CDR2 reads SVGAGI. The V end was cut by 6 bases, the J end by 6 bases, with 8 bases between. CDR3 bases: TGTGCCAGCAGACAGGGAGCTGAAGCTTTCTTT. It codes for CASRQGAEAFF.

This sequence joins TRBV28 and TRBJ2-7; 9 bases match TRBD1. V trimming: 3 bases; J trimming: 6 bases; junction bases outside the gene matches: 15. The CDR3 length is 17 residues. Per the germline V gene, CDR1 is MDHEN and CDR2 is SYDVKM. The CDR3 is CASSFMTLQTGGAEQYF. CDR3 DNA: TGTGCCAGCAGTTTTATGACACTTCAAACAGGGGGCGCCGAGCAGTACTTC.